This passage covers 6 T cell receptor beta chains from one sample sequenced in a study of cytomegalovirus exposure and HLA in healthy donors. 13 Jbeta primers and 60 Vbeta primers were used for the PCR. The assay was immunoSEQ multiplex PCR, and TCRdb's table has in-frame clones only and misses some. The sample yields about 130,000 clones, 85% seen once. The sample consisted of PBMCs. The origin of the receptors is a woman in her twenties or thirties in good health and CMV-seropositive.

In DNA, the CDR3 is TGTGCCAGCTCACGGGCAGGGGGCTGGGACACTGAAGCTTTCTTT. Its protein product is CASSRAGGWDTEAFF. This sequence joins TRBV18 and TRBJ1-1; 8 positions match TRBD1. This CDR3 comprises 15 residues. Trimming took 4 bases from V and 3 from J; bases not matched to a gene: 7. Germline assignment: CDR1 KGHSH and CDR2 LQKENI. The variable domain in full, completed from reference TRBV18 and TRBJ1-1, reads NAGVMQNPRHLVRRRGQEARLRCSPMKGHSHVYWYRQLPEEGLKFMVYLQKENIIDESGMPKERFSAEFPKEGPSILRIQQVVRGDSAAYFCASSRAGGWDTEAFFGQGTRLTVV.

Note on this clone: The sample has other DNA sequences that encode this CDR3 too. The DNA for the CDR3 is TGTGCCAGCAGCCTACAGGGGGTGGGTGGCTACACCTTC. This gives the protein CASSLQGVGGYTF. V usage is TRBV7-2 and J usage is TRBJ1-2; 8 bases agree with TRBD1. Trimming removed 5 bases from V and 7 bases from J; junction bases left unmatched: 6. Germline values: CDR1 SGHTA, CDR2 FQGNSA. The CDR3 sequence is 13 residues long.

This clone was seen only a few times. The chain has TRBV5-1 and TRBJ1-2; D is unclear. Germline V gene data show CDR1 as SGHRS and CDR2 as YFSETQ. V was cut by 0 bases and J by 2 bases, with 8 bases left in between. This CDR3 is built from 14 residues. Here the CDR3 DNA reads TGCGCCAGCAGCTTGGCCGGAGAGAACTATGGCTACACCTTC. This translates into CASSLAGENYGYTF.

The rearrangement links TRBV10-3 to TRBJ2-7, with a tentative D call TRBD1 (6 bases). The germline V and J ends were trimmed by 3 bases and 9 bases, with 15 bases remaining between them. This CDR3 region has 13 residues. The germline gives CDR1 ENHRY, CDR2 SYGVKD. The CDR3 DNA follows: TGTGCCATCAGTGAAGGGGGAAGCCGGAGGCAGTACTTC. Amino acid sequence: CAISEGGSRRQYF.

The rearrangement uses TRBV7-3 and TRBJ1-1, with D uncertain. Germline-derived CDR1 and CDR2 are SGHTA and FQGTGA. This CDR3 is 14 amino acids long. V lost 5 bases, J lost 0 bases, and 10 bases lay in between. In DNA form, the CDR3 reads TGTGCCAGCAGCCTAGGGAGTGTGAACACTGAAGCTTTCTTT. This translates into CASSLGSVNTEAFF.

This clone was counted a few times. V and J are TRBV5-1 and TRBJ1-6; TRBD1 is a possible D gene (6 bases). The CDR3 runs to 13 residues. Trimming left V 3 bases short and J 10 bases short, with 11 bases between. The germline V gene has CDR1 SGHRS and CDR2 YFSETQ. In DNA, the CDR3 is TGCGCCAGCAGCTCACCAGGGGAATCACCCCTCCACTTT. Translating gives CASSSPGESPLHF.